The subject of this entry is one T cell receptor (beta chain). This record comes from a study of T cell responses to AZD1222 COVID-19 vaccine. Trimming stripped 3 bases from V and 11 bases from J, with 13 bases between. CDR3 length: 12 residues. Method: immunoSEQ multiplex PCR; TCRdb's copy keeps in-frame clones and lacks some. The data show approximately 130,000 clones, roughly 85% seen once. This sequence was found in an adult who received the MenACWY meningococcal vaccine as a control. The genes are TRBV12-3 or TRBV12-4 and TRBJ1-1; D is possibly TRBD1 (5 bases). Sequenced material: peripheral blood, taken 28 days after the second dose of the MenACWY control vaccine. The CDR3 protein is CASSFGGAIAFF. CDR3 DNA: TGTGCCAGCAGTTTCGGTGGGGCTATCGCTTTCTTT.